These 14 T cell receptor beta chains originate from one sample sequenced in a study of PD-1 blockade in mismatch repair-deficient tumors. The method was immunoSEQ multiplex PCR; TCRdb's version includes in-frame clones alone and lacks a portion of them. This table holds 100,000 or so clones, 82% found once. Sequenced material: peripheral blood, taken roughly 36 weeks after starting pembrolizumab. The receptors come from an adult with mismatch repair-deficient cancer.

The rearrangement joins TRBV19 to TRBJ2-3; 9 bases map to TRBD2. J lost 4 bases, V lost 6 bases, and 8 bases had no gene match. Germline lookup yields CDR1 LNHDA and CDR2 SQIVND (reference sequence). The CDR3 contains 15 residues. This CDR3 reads CASSTRAGGSDTQYF. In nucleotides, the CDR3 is TGTGCCAGTAGCACCCGAGCGGGAGGATCAGATACGCAGTATTTT.

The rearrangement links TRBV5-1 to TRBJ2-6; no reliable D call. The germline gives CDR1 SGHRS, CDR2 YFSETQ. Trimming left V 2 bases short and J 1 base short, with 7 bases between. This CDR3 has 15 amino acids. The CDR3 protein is CASSFRGSGANVLTF. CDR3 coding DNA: TGCGCCAGCAGCTTCCGAGGATCTGGGGCCAACGTCCTGACTTTC. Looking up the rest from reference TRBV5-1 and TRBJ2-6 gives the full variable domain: KAGVTQTPRYLIKTRGQQVTLSCSPISGHRSVSWYQQTPGQGLQFLFEYFSETQRNKGNFPGRFSGRQFSNSRSEMNVSTLELGDSALYLCASSFRGSGANVLTFGAGSRLTVL.

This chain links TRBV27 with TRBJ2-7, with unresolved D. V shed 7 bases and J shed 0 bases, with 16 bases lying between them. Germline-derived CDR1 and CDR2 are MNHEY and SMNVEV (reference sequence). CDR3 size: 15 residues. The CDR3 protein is CASKTPDAASYEQYF. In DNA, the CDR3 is TGTGCCAGCAAGACCCCGGACGCCGCCTCCTACGAGCAGTACTTC.

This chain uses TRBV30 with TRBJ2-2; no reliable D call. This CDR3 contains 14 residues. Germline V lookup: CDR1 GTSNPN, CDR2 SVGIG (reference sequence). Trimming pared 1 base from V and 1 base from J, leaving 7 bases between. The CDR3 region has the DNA TGTGCCTGGAGTGCAGGATTGAACACCGGGGAGCTGTTTTTT. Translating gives CAWSAGLNTGELFF.

The CDR3 region is CASSPSASTGVTSNTEAFF. The CDR3 coding sequence is TGTGCCAGCAGCCCCTCGGCTTCGACAGGGGTGACTTCGAACACTGAAGCTTTCTTT. The chain recombines TRBV7-9 with TRBJ1-1; TRBD1 matches 8 bases. In germline, CDR1 is SEHNR, CDR2 FQNEAQ (reference sequence). J was trimmed by 1 base and V by 5 bases; bases with no gene match: 18. This CDR3 region has 19 residues.

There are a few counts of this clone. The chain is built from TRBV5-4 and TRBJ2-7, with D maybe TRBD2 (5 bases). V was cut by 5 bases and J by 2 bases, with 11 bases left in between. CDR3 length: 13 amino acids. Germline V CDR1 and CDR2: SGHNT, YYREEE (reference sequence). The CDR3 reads CASREGPTYEQYF. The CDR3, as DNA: TGTGCCAGCAGAGAGGGCCCCACCTACGAGCAGTACTTC.

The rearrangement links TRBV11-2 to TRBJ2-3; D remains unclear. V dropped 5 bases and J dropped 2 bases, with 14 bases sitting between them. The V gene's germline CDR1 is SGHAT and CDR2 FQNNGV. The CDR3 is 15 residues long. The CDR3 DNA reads TGTGCCAGCAGCCCCGGACGGATCATCACAGATACGCAGTATTTT. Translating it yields CASSPGRIITDTQYF.

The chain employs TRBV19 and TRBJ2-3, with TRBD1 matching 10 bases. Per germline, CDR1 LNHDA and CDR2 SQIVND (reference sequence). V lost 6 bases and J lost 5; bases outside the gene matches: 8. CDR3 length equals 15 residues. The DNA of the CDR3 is TGTGCCAGTAGGGCAGACAGGGGGCAACAAGATACGCAGTATTTT. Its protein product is CASRADRGQQDTQYF.

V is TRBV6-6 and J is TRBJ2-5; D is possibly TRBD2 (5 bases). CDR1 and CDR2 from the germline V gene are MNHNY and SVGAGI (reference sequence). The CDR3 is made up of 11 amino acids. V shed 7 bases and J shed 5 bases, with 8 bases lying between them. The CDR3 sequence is CASKRRETQYF. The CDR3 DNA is TGTGCCAGCAAAAGGAGGGAGACCCAGTACTTC.

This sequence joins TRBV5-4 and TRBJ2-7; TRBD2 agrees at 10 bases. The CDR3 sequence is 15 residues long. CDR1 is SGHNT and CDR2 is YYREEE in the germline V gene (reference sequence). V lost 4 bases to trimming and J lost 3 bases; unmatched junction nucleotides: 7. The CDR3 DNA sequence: TGTGCCAGCAGCCAAAGACTAGCGGGCCACTACGAGCAGTACTTC. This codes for CASSQRLAGHYEQYF.

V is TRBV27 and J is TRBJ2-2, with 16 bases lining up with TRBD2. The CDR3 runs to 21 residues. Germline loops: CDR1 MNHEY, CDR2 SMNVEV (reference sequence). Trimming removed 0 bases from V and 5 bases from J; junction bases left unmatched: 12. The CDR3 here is CASSLSRDPGLAGGRTGELFF. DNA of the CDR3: TGTGCCAGCAGTTTATCGAGGGACCCGGGACTAGCGGGAGGGCGGACCGGGGAGCTGTTTTTT.

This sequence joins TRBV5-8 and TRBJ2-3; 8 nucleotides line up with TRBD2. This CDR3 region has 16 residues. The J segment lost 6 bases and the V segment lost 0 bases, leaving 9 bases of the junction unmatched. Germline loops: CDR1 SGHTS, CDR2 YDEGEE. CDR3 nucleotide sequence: TGTGCCAGCAGCTTGGGTAGCGGGGCGATCTCGGATACGCAGTATTTT. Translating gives CASSLGSGAISDTQYF.

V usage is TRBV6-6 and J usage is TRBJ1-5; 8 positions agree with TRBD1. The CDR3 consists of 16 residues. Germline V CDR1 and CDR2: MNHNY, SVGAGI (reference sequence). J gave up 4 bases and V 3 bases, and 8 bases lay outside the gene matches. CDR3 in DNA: TGTGCCAGCAGTTATACCCCAGGGGGCGGAAATCAGCCCCAGCATTTT. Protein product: CASSYTPGGGNQPQHF.

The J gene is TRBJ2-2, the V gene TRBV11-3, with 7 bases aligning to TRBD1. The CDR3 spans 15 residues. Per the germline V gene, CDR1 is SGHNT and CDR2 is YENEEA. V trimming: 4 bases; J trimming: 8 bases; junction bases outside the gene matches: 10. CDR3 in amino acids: CASSWGQFSTGELFF. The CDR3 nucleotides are TGTGCCAGCAGCTGGGGACAGTTTTCAACTGGGGAGCTGTTTTTT.